The next 24 T cell receptor beta chains were all read from a single sample in a study of blood T cells in healthy people across ages. A J-beta primer mix and a sample-barcoded 5' primer were used in a second PCR of roughly 6 to 12 cycles. TCRdb itself ran the 5' RACE reads through MiXCR, one entry per CDR3 protein. The profile shows about 640,000 distinct CDR3 sequences, roughly 31% of them singletons. Sequenced: blood. The origin of the receptors is a woman older than 75 in good health.

This clonotype was observed a handful of times. The V call is TRBV5-6, the J call TRBJ1-5; weak D call: TRBD1 (5 bases). Germline V lookup: CDR1 SGHDT, CDR2 YYEEEE. Trimming removed 4 bases from V and 2 bases from J, with 22 bases in between. The CDR3 extends over 18 amino acids. The CDR3 sequence: CASSPRGRALEGNQPQHF. The CDR3 region has the DNA TGTGCCAGCAGCCCTAGGGGAAGGGCCTTGGAGGGCAATCAGCCCCAGCATTTT.

This clonotype was counted many times. This chain uses TRBV13 with TRBJ2-7, with 10 positions matching TRBD1. CDR3 length equals 14 residues. The V segment lost 5 bases and the J segment 4 bases; nucleotides outside the gene matches: 5. Germline V CDR1 and CDR2: PRHDT, FYEKMQ (reference sequence). CDR3 residues: CASSEGTGAYEQYF. The CDR3, as DNA: TGTGCCAGCAGCGAGGGGACAGGGGCGTACGAGCAGTACTTC.

The chain employs TRBV6-6 and TRBJ2-1, with a weak D call TRBD1 (5 bases). V was clipped by 6 bases and J by 0 bases, with 15 bases between them. Germline V lookup: CDR1 MNHNY, CDR2 SVGAGI (reference sequence). This CDR3 has 16 residues. The CDR3 DNA sequence: TGTGCCAGCAGAACAGGACGTCCTGGCTCCTACAATGAGCAGTTCTTC. It translates to CASRTGRPGSYNEQFF.

This clonotype was counted at least ten times. The chain joins TRBV7-2 to TRBJ1-2, with 10 bases lining up with TRBD1. Germline assignment: CDR1 SGHTA and CDR2 FQGNSA. This CDR3 region has 15 residues. V lost 6 bases, J lost 4 bases, and 8 bases stayed unmatched. The CDR3 region has the DNA TGTGCCAGCAGTCCTGGGACAGGGGCCTCCTATGGCTACACCTTC. It is translated as CASSPGTGASYGYTF.

This clonotype was seen ten or more times. The chain's CDR3 is CAITPGQGADTQYF. The CDR3 region has the DNA TGTGCCATCACCCCGGGACAGGGGGCGGATACGCAGTATTTT. The chain joins TRBV10-3 to TRBJ2-3; 12 bases line up with TRBD1. CDR1 is ENHRY and CDR2 is SYGVKD in the germline V gene. After removal of 7 bases from V and 6 bases from J, the junction contained 5 bases not matched to a gene. This CDR3 spans 14 amino acids.

This clonotype turned up a few times. J is TRBJ1-2 and V is TRBV7-9; D ambiguous. CDR3 length: 13 residues. Trimming took 1 base from V and 6 from J, leaving 9 bases between them. Germline V gives CDR1 SEHNR, CDR2 FQNEAQ (reference sequence). The CDR3 coding sequence is TGTGCCAGCAGCTTAGTAACCTCGGATGGCTACACCTTC. This gives the protein CASSLVTSDGYTF.

This clonotype was counted many times. This chain uses TRBV4-2 with TRBJ2-7; tentative D call: TRBD1 (5 bases). CDR3 length equals 13 residues. CDR1 is LGHNA, CDR2 YNFKEQ, per germline. Trimming cost V 4 bases and J 3 bases, with 10 bases left between them. CDR3 loop: CASSLDRIYEQYF. The CDR3 DNA reads TGTGCCAGCAGCCTAGACAGAATCTACGAGCAGTACTTC.

This clonotype was seen a handful of times. V usage is TRBV7-2 and J usage is TRBJ1-5; D remains ambiguous. Trimming removed 5 bases at V and 2 bases at J, with 10 bases between. CDR1 and CDR2 from the germline V gene are SGHTA and FQGNSA. This CDR3 is 14 amino acids long. The CDR3 DNA reads as TGTGCCAGCAGCCAGCCGCATGGCAATCAGCCCCAGCATTTT. Its translation: CASSQPHGNQPQHF. The variable domain in full, completed from reference TRBV7-2 and TRBJ1-5, reads GAGVSQSPSNKVTEKGKDVELRCDPISGHTALYWYRQSLGQGLEFLIYFQGNSAPDKSGLPSDRFSAERTGGSVSTLTIQRTQQEDSAVYLCASSQPHGNQPQHFGDGTRLSIL.

This clonotype was counted ten times or more. J is TRBJ1-2 and V is TRBV7-2, with unresolved D. The CDR3 is made up of 12 amino acids. The V end was cut by 2 bases, the J end by 7 bases, with 8 bases between. The V gene's germline CDR1 is SGHTA and CDR2 FQGNSA. CDR3 sequence (DNA): TGTGCCAGCAGCTTAACTTTTAGTGGCTACACCTTC. Amino acid sequence: CASSLTFSGYTF.

This clonotype is a singleton in its sample. The chain links TRBV7-9 to TRBJ1-2, with TRBD1 matching 7 bases. Trimming cost V 0 bases and J 1 base; bases outside gene matches: 14. The CDR3 is 19 amino acids. Germline V CDR1 and CDR2: SEHNR, FQNEAQ (reference sequence). CDR3 residues: CASSLAQPGQPPDNYGYTF. As DNA, the CDR3 is TGTGCCAGCAGCTTAGCTCAACCGGGACAGCCCCCTGATAACTATGGCTACACCTTC.

The genes are TRBV4-1 and TRBJ1-2; TRBD1 agrees at 7 bases. V was pared by 2 bases and J by 5 bases, with 17 bases of the junction left unmatched. The CDR3 contains 18 residues. Germline V gene sequence: CDR1 MGHRA, CDR2 YSYEKL. The CDR3 loop reads CASSQTNDKTGYEYGYTF. CDR3 in DNA: TGCGCCAGCAGCCAAACCAACGATAAGACAGGGTACGAGTATGGCTACACCTTC.

Comments on this clonotype: Given a much more abundant clone one base away, this may be a read error. The chain carries TRBV4-3 and TRBJ2-1; 9 bases fit TRBD1. The germline CDR1 and CDR2 sequences are LGHNA and YSLEER. The CDR3 spans 15 residues. CDR3 nucleotide sequence: TGCGCCAGCAGCCGACAGGACAGGGGCTACAATGAGCAGCTCTTC. Its protein is CASSRQDRGYNEQLF.

The V and J genes are TRBV20-1 and TRBJ2-7; 10 bases are shared with TRBD2. Germline CDR1 and CDR2: DFQATT and SNEGSKA (reference sequence). The CDR3 has 14 residues. J gave up 0 bases and V 7 bases, and 6 bases lay outside the gene matches. DNA for the CDR3: TGCAGTGGACAAGCGGGGGGGAGCTCCTACGAGCAGTACTTC. Protein product: CSGQAGGSSYEQYF.

This clonotype occurred many times. The chain recombines TRBV9 with TRBJ1-5; unclear D gene. The CDR3 sequence is 13 residues long. Trimming stripped 4 bases from V and 3 bases from J, with 8 bases between. CDR1 is SGDLS, CDR2 YYNGEE, per germline. CDR3 nucleotides: TGTGCCAGCAGCCGGGATTTCAATCAGCCCCAGCATTTT. Residues: CASSRDFNQPQHF.

Concerning this clonotype itself: Given a much more abundant clone one base away, this may be a read error. V and J are TRBV7-9 and TRBJ2-4; D possibly corresponds to TRBD2 (6 bases). The germline V gene encodes CDR1 SEHNR and CDR2 FQNEAQ (reference sequence). Trimming removed 0 bases from V and 2 bases from J, with 11 bases in between. This CDR3 is 16 amino acids long. The CDR3: CASSLAGGLTKNIQYF. Here the CDR3 DNA reads TGTGCCAGCAGCTTAGCAGGAGGGTTAACCAAAAACATTCAGTACTTC.

Worth noting for this clonotype: This may stem from a read error, because a much larger clone lies one nucleotide away. The gene calls are TRBV27 and TRBJ2-3; the match to TRBD2 covers 8 bases. In germline, CDR1 is MNHEY, CDR2 SMNVEV (reference sequence). CDR3 length equals 18 residues. The CDR3 sequence is CTSSSAGAIAGTTDTQYF. In DNA form, the CDR3 reads TGTACCAGCAGTTCCGCCGGCGCGATAGCGGGGACCACAGATACGCAGTATTTT.

A few counts support this clonotype. A much larger clone sits a single nucleotide away, making a read error possible. The rearrangement links TRBV7-2 to TRBJ2-1; TRBD2 matches at 12 bases. With the DNA end fitting TRBJ2-7 better, the J assignment may be wrong. CDR1 and CDR2 from the germline V gene are SGHTA and FQGNSA. This CDR3 region has 20 residues. Written as DNA, the CDR3 is TGTGCCAGCAGCTTCCCTAGGCGCCTAGCGGGGGGGAGCTCCTACAATGAGCAGTACTTC. Residues: CASSFPRRLAGGSSYNEQYF.

This clonotype was recorded a few times. A read error may explain this, as a much larger clone is one base away. The chain combines TRBV11-2 with TRBJ2-1, with a weak D call TRBD2 (5 bases). CDR3 length: 13 residues. The ends were cut back, 0 bases at V and 12 bases at J, with 12 bases in the middle. Germline V gene data show CDR1 as SGHAT and CDR2 as FQNNGV. The DNA of the CDR3 is TGTGCCAGCAGCTTAGAGCCGGGGATGGGGCAGTTCTTC. Amino acid sequence: CASSLEPGMGQFF. Complete variable domain (other parts from reference TRBV11-2 and TRBJ2-1): EAGVAQSPRYKIIEKRQSVAFWCNPISGHATLYWYQQILGQGPKLLIQFQNNGVVDDSQLPKDRFSAERLKGVDSTLKIQPAKLEDSAVYLCASSLEPGMGQFFGPGTRLTVL.

V is TRBV20-1 and J is TRBJ1-1, with D tentatively TRBD1 (6 bases). V gave up 6 bases and J gave up 3 bases, with 14 bases separating them. CDR3 length: 13 amino acids. Germline V lookup: CDR1 DFQATT, CDR2 SNEGSKA (reference sequence). The CDR3 spells CSARWYRDTEAFF. The CDR3 DNA reads TGCAGTGCCCGATGGTACAGGGACACTGAAGCTTTCTTT.

This clonotype has at least ten counts. V gene TRBV3-1 combines with J gene TRBJ2-5; 7 bases fit TRBD2. This CDR3 is built from 15 residues. After removal of 0 bases from V and 1 base from J, the junction contained 2 bases not matched to a gene. Germline loops: CDR1 LGHDT, CDR2 YNNKEL (reference sequence). The CDR3 DNA sequence: TGTGCCAGCAGCCAAGATGGGGGGGGCCAAGAGACCCAGTACTTC. Amino acid sequence: CASSQDGGGQETQYF.

This clonotype has only a few counts. The CDR3 DNA reads as TGTGCCAGCAGCTTAGCTGGGGGAGGCAATGAGCAGTACTTC. Amino acids: CASSLAGGGNEQYF. J is TRBJ2-5 and V is TRBV7-9; weak D call: TRBD2 (6 bases). V lost 0 bases to trimming and J lost 11 bases, with 16 bases between them. This CDR3 has 14 residues. Per germline, CDR1 SEHNR and CDR2 FQNEAQ (reference sequence).

This clonotype was counted many times. The gene calls are TRBV5-1 and TRBJ2-3, with 7 positions matching TRBD2. CDR1 and CDR2 (germline): SGHRS, YFSETQ. The junction had 6 bases not matched to a gene; V was cut back by 1 base and J by 1 base. This CDR3 is built from 16 residues. The DNA of the CDR3 is TGCGCCAGCAGCTTGTCCCAACGGGGGGGCACAGATACGCAGTATTTT. Translating it yields CASSLSQRGGTDTQYF.

There are many counts of this clonotype. The rearrangement links TRBV3-1 to TRBJ2-3, with 7 nucleotides matching TRBD2. Trimming removed 4 bases from V and 1 base from J; junction bases left unmatched: 5. Germline V gives CDR1 LGHDT, CDR2 YNNKEL (reference sequence). The length of the CDR3 is 15 residues. The DNA of the CDR3 is TGTGCCAGCAGCCCCCAGCGGGGTCGCACAGATACGCAGTATTTT. Translating gives CASSPQRGRTDTQYF.

This clonotype was seen ten or more times. The V call is TRBV11-2, the J call TRBJ2-1; 7 nucleotides match TRBD1. Germline V lookup: CDR1 SGHAT, CDR2 FQNNGV. The ends lost 2 bases at V and 9 bases at J; junction bases unmatched: 7. The CDR3 consists of 14 residues. The CDR3 sequence: CASSLPTGSAEQFF. The CDR3 coding sequence is TGTGCCAGCAGCTTACCGACAGGGTCCGCTGAGCAGTTCTTC.